The entry that follows covers one TCR beta chain sequence. No antigen is known for it. These data come from a study of siplizumab effects on memory and regulatory T cells. Profiled with immunoSEQ multiplex PCR; TCRdb holds only in-frame clones, not every one. The sample has 100,000 or so clones, about nine tenths seen once; the top ten hold around 0.15%. Trimming took 8 bases from V and 7 from J, leaving 18 bases between them. CDR3 size: 14 residues. In germline, CDR1 is MNHEY, CDR2 SMNVEV (reference sequence). General study results and limits: No assignable naive or memory phenotype existed for roughly 80-97% of proliferating CD4+ or CD8+ clones. The suppressive capacity of proliferating Tregs from siplizumab cultures remained unconfirmed. Unstimulated subsets accounted for the mapping of only a minor share of the clones that were alloreactive.

This sequence was found in a human donor in good health. The chain couples TRBV27 to TRBJ2-1; either TRBD1 or TRBD2 may supply D (5 bases each). The sequenced sample was CD4+ T cells sorted from blood. This CDR3 is CASQGRPPNNEQFF. Written as DNA, the CDR3 is TGTGCCAGCCAGGGACGGCCCCCCAATAATGAGCAGTTCTTC.